The rows below give T cell receptor beta chains drawn from one sample of a study of T cells after yellow fever vaccination. MiXCR, run by TCRdb on the 5' RACE reads, gives a single entry per CDR3 protein. Altogether 340,000 or so distinct CDR3 sequences are present, under 15% being singletons, with the ten largest covering 2.5% to 4%. This specimen consisted of CD4+ T cells sorted from PBMCs, obtained 15 days after the yellow fever booster vaccination. These receptor sequences come from a man between 18 and 29 years old who received the YFV17D yellow fever vaccine. CDR3s include the opening cysteine and the closing phenylalanine or tryptophan. A D gene is named only where the DNA matches it firmly. Clone size is shown for a subset of rows, as once, few, many or a class of expanded clone.

V gene: TRBV20-1
J gene: TRBJ2-5
D gene: NA
clone size: few
CDR3 DNA: TGCAGTGCTAGAGATCGGATCGGCGGCGAGACCCAGTACTTC
CDR3 protein: CSARDRIGGETQYF

V gene: TRBV4-3
J gene: TRBJ1-2
D gene: NA
clone size: few
CDR3 DNA: TGCGCCAGCAGCCAAGAGGAACCTCCCAAGGGGTATGGCTACACCTTC
CDR3 protein: CASSQEEPPKGYGYTF

V gene: TRBV6-1
J gene: TRBJ2-5
D gene: NA
clone size: NA
CDR3 DNA: TGTGCCAGCAGTGAATTCGGGGCGGACCAAGAGACCCAGTACTTC
CDR3 protein: CASSEFGADQETQYF

V gene: TRBV12-3/TRBV12-4
J gene: TRBJ2-5
D gene: NA
clone size: NA
CDR3 DNA: TGTGCCAGCAGAGCTGGACAGCAAGAGACCCAGTACTTC
CDR3 protein: CASRAGQQETQYF

V gene: TRBV7-3
J gene: TRBJ2-3
D gene: NA
clone size: NA
CDR3 DNA: TGTGCCAGCAGGCTTAGTGGTAGCACAGATACGCAGTATTTT
CDR3 protein: CASRLSGSTDTQYF

V gene: TRBV20-1
J gene: TRBJ2-2
D gene: NA
clone size: NA
CDR3 DNA: TGCAGTGCTAGAGATAGTGAATTGAACACCGGGGAGCTGTTTTTT
CDR3 protein: CSARDSELNTGELFF

V gene: TRBV29-1
J gene: TRBJ1-1
D gene: NA
clone size: NA
CDR3 DNA: TGCAGCGTTTATCGGGGGGACACTGAAGCTTTCTTT
CDR3 protein: CSVYRGDTEAFF

V gene: TRBV20-1
J gene: TRBJ2-6
D gene: NA
clone size: many
CDR3 DNA: TGCAGTGCTCCTACTAGGTCTGGGGCCAACGTCCTGACTTTC
CDR3 protein: CSAPTRSGANVLTF

V gene: TRBV7-2
J gene: TRBJ1-2
D gene: NA
clone size: many
CDR3 DNA: TGTGCCAGCAGCGCCCGGGACCTGGTCCTCTATGGCTACACCTTC
CDR3 protein: CASSARDLVLYGYTF

V gene: TRBV4-3
J gene: TRBJ1-6
D gene: NA
clone size: many
CDR3 DNA: TGCGCCAGCAGCCAAGAAATCCGTAATTCACCCCTCCACTTT
CDR3 protein: CASSQEIRNSPLHF

V gene: TRBV5-1
J gene: TRBJ2-2
D gene: NA
clone size: NA
CDR3 DNA: TGCGCCAGCATAGTCGGGAGTAGCACCGGGGAGCTGTTTTTT
CDR3 protein: CASIVGSSTGELFF

V gene: TRBV7-3
J gene: TRBJ2-3
D gene: TRBD2
clone size: few
CDR3 DNA: TGTGCCAGCAGCTTAAGGCTAGCGGGGAACACAGATACGCAGTATTTT
CDR3 protein: CASSLRLAGNTDTQYF

V gene: TRBV6-2/TRBV6-3
J gene: TRBJ1-2
D gene: NA
clone size: few
CDR3 DNA: TGTGCCAGCAGTTACTCGGCAGGAACACCCAATGGCTACACCTTC
CDR3 protein: CASSYSAGTPNGYTF

V gene: TRBV5-1
J gene: TRBJ2-1
D gene: NA
clone size: few
CDR3 DNA: TGCGCCAGCAGCTTGGTGGGATATGAGCAGTTCTTC
CDR3 protein: CASSLVGYEQFF

V gene: TRBV5-1
J gene: TRBJ2-1
D gene: TRBD2
clone size: NA
CDR3 DNA: TGCGCCAGCAGCTTGGCTAGCGGGGCCGAGCAGTTCTTC
CDR3 protein: CASSLASGAEQFF

V gene: TRBV5-4
J gene: TRBJ2-3
D gene: TRBD2
clone size: few
CDR3 DNA: TGTGCCAGCCTTCCTAGCGGGGGGCGCACAGATACGCAGTATTTT
CDR3 protein: CASLPSGGRTDTQYF

V gene: TRBV7-2
J gene: TRBJ1-1
D gene: NA
clone size: few
CDR3 DNA: TGTGCCAGCAGCTTCTCGGCAGGGTCAGAAGCTTTCTTT
CDR3 protein: CASSFSAGSEAFF

V gene: TRBV20-1
J gene: TRBJ1-6
D gene: NA
clone size: once
CDR3 DNA: TGCAGTGCCGTAGAGAGGGGCCGTAATTCACCCCTCCACTTT
CDR3 protein: CSAVERGRNSPLHF

V gene: TRBV20-1
J gene: TRBJ1-3
D gene: NA
clone size: NA
CDR3 DNA: TGCAGTGCTCCGTCACCTAGCTCTGGAAACACCATATATTTT
CDR3 protein: CSAPSPSSGNTIYF

V gene: TRBV10-3
J gene: TRBJ2-2
D gene: NA
clone size: NA
CDR3 DNA: TGTGCCATCAGCGGACTATTCGGGGAGCTGTTTTTT
CDR3 protein: CAISGLFGELFF

V gene: TRBV7-6
J gene: TRBJ1-1
D gene: NA
clone size: few
CDR3 DNA: TGTGCCAGCAGCTTAGCGGCCCAGGGTGAAGCTTTCTTT
CDR3 protein: CASSLAAQGEAFF

V gene: TRBV7-6
J gene: TRBJ1-5
D gene: TRBD1
clone size: few
CDR3 DNA: TGTGCCAGCAGCTTATGGTCCCGGGACAGTAATAGCAATCAGCCCCAGCATTTT
CDR3 protein: CASSLWSRDSNSNQPQHF

V gene: TRBV6-2/TRBV6-3
J gene: TRBJ2-5
D gene: TRBD1
clone size: few
CDR3 DNA: TGTGCCAGCAGTTACGGGACAGGGAACGTTCAAGAGACCCAGTACTTC
CDR3 protein: CASSYGTGNVQETQYF

V gene: TRBV4-1
J gene: TRBJ1-1
D gene: NA
clone size: few
CDR3 DNA: TGCGCCAGCAGCCAAGAAGCGCCCATGAACACTGAAGCTTTCTTT
CDR3 protein: CASSQEAPMNTEAFF

V gene: TRBV21-1
J gene: TRBJ1-1
D gene: NA
clone size: NA
CDR3 DNA: TGTGCCAGCAGCAAAGGATCGGAGAGCAGGAGAAACACTGAAGCTTTCTTT
CDR3 protein: CASSKGSESRRNTEAFF

V gene: TRBV5-1
J gene: TRBJ2-7
D gene: NA
clone size: few
CDR3 DNA: TGCGCCAGCAGCGGGGGGGCCGCCAGGAGCTCCTACGAGCAGTACTTC
CDR3 protein: CASSGGAARSSYEQYF